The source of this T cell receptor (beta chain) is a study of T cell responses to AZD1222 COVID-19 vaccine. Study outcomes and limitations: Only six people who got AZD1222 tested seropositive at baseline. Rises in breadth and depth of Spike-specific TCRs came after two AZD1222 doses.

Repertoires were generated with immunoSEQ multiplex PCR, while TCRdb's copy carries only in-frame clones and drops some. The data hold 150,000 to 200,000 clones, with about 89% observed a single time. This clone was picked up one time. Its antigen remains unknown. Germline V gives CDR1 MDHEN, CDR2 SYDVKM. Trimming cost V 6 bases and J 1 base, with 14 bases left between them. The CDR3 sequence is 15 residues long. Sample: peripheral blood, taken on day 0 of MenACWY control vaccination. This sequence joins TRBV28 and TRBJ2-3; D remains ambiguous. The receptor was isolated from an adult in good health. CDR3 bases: TGTGCCAGCAGCCCCTCAGAATTCGGCACAGATACGCAGTATTTT. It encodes CASSPSEFGTDTQYF.